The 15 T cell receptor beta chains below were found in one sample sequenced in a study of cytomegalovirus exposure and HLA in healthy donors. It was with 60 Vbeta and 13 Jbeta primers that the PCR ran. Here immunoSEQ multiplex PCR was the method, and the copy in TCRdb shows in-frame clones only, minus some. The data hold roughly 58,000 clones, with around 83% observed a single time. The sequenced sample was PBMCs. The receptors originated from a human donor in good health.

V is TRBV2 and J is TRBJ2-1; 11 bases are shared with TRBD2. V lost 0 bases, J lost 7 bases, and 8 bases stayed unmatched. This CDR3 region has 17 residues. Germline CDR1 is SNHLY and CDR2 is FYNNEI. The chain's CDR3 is CASSEALGLAGTNEQFF. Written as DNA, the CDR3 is TGTGCCAGCAGTGAAGCGCTTGGACTAGCGGGTACGAATGAGCAGTTCTTC. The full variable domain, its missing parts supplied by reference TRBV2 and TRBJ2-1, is EPEVTQTPSHQVTQMGQEVILRCVPISNHLYFYWYRQILGQKVEFLVSFYNNEISEKSEIFDDQFSVERPDGSNFTLKIRSTKLEDSAMYFCASSEALGLAGTNEQFFGPGTRLTVL.

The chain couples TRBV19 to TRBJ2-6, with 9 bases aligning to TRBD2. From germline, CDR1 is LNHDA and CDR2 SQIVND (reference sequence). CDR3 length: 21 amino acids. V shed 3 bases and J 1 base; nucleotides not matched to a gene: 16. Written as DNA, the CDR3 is TGTGCCAGTAGTATTATTCAAAGGGGACTAGCTGGAAAATCTGGGGCCAACGTCCTGACTTTC. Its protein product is CASSIIQRGLAGKSGANVLTF. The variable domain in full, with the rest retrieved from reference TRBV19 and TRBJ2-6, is DGGITQSPKYLFRKEGQNVTLSCEQNLNHDAMYWYRQDPGQGLRLIYYSQIVNDFQKGDIAEGYSVSREKKESFPLTVTSAQKNPTAFYLCASSIIQRGLAGKSGANVLTFGAGSRLTVL.

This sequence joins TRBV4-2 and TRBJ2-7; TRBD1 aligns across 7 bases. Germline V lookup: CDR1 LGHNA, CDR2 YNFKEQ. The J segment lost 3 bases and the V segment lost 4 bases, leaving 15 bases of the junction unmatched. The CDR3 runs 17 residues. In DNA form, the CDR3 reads TGTGCCAGCAGCCTCGAATATAACAGGGGTCGGAGCTACGAGCAGTACTTC. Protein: CASSLEYNRGRSYEQYF.

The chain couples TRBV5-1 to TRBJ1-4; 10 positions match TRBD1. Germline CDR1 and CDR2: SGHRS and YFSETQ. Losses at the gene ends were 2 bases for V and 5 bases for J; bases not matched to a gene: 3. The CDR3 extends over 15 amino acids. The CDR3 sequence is CASSFGQGENEKLFF. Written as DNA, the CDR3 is TGCGCCAGCAGCTTTGGACAGGGGGAAAATGAAAAACTGTTTTTT.

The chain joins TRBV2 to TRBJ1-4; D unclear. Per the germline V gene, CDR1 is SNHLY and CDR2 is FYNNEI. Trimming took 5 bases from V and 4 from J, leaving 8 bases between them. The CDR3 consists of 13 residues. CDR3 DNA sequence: TGTGCCAGCAGTAGTAGATATAATGAAAAACTGTTTTTT. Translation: CASSSRYNEKLFF.

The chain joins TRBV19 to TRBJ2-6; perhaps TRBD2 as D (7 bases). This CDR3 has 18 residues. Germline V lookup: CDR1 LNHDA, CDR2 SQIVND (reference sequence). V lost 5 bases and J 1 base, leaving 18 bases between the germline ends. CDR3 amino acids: CASSFRGGGSSGANVLTF. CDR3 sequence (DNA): TGTGCCAGTAGTTTCAGGGGAGGGGGAAGTTCTGGGGCCAACGTCCTGACTTTC.

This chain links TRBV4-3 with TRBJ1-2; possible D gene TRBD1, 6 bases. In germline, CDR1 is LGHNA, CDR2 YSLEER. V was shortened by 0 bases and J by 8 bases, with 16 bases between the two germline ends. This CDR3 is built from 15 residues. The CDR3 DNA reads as TGCGCCAGCAGCCAAGAAAGGGAGACAGGATACGGCTACACCTTC. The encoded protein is CASSQERETGYGYTF.

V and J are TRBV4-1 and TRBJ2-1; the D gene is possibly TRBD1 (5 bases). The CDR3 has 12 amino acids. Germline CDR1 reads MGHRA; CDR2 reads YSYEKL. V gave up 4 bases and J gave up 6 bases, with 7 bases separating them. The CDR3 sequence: CASSRTGNEQFF. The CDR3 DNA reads TGCGCCAGCAGCCGCACAGGCAATGAGCAGTTCTTC.

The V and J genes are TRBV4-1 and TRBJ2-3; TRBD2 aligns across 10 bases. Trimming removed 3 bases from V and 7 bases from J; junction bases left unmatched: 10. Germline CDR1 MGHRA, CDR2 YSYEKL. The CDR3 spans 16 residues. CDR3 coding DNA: TGCGCCAGCAGCCAGATCACCGGGACTAGCGAAAATACGCAGTATTTT. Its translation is CASSQITGTSENTQYF.

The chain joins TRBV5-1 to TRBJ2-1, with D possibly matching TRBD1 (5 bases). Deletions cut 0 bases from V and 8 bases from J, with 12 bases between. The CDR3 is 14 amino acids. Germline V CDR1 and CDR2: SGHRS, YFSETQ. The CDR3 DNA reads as TGCGCCAGCAGCTTGGCCCAGGGTGGGGATGAGCAGTTCTTC. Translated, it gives CASSLAQGGDEQFF.

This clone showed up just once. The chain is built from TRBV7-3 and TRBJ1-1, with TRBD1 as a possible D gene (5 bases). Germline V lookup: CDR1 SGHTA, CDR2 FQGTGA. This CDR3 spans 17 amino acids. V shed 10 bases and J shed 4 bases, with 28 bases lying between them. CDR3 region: CANTLLGTGGSSTEAFF. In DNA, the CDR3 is TGTGCCAACACTCTATTAGGGACGGGGGGAAGTAGCACTGAAGCTTTCTTT.

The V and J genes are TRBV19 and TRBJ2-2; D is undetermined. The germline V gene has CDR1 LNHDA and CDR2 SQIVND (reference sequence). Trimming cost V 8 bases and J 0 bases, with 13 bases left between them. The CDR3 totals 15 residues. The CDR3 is CASLKKESNTGELFF. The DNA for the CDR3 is TGTGCCAGTCTCAAAAAAGAGTCGAACACCGGGGAGCTGTTTTTT.

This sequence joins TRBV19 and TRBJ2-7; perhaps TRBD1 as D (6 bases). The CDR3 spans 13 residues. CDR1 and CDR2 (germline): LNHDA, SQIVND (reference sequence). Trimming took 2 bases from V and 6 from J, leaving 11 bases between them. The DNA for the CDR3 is TGTGCCAGTAGTATACAGGGGTCTGGCGAGCAGTACTTC. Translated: CASSIQGSGEQYF.

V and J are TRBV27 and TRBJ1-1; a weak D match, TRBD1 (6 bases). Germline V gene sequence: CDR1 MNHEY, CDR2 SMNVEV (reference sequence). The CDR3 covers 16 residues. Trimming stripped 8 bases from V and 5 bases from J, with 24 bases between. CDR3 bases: TGTGCCAGCGCGCGCCAGGGGCTTCGAGGGGAGACTGAAGCTTTCTTT. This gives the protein CASARQGLRGETEAFF.

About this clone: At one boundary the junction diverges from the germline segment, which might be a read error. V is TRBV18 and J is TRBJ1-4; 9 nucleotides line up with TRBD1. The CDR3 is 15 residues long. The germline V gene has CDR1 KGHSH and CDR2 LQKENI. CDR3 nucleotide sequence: TGTGCCAGCTCGCCCGCGAAGACAGGGGGGGAAAAACTGCTTTTT. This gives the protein CASSPAKTGGEKLLF.